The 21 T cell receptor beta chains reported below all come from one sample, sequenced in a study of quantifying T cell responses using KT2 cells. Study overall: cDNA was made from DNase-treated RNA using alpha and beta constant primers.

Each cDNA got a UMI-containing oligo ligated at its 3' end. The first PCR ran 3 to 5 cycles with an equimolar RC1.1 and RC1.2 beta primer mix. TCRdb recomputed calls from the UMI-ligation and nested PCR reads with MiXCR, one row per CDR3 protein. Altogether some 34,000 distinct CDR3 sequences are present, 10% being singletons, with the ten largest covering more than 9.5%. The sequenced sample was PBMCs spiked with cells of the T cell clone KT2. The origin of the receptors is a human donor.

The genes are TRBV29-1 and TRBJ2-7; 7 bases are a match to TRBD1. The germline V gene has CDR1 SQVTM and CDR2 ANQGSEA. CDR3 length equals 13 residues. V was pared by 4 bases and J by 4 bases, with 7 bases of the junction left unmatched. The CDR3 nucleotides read TGCAGCGTTGGAAAGACAGGGATTTACGAGCAGTACTTC. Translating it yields CSVGKTGIYEQYF.

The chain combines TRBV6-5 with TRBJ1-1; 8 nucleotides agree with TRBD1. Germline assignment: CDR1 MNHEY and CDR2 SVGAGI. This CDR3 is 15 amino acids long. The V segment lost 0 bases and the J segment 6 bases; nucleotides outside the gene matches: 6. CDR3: CASSYSTGGNAEAFF. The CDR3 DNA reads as TGTGCCAGCAGTTACTCTACAGGGGGTAACGCTGAAGCTTTCTTT.

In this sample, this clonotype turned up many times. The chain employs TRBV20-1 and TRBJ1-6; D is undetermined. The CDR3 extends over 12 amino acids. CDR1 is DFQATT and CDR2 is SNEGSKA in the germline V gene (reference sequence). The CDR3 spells CRSGSYNSPLHF. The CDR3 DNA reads TGCAGAAGTGGGTCCTATAATTCACCCCTCCACTTT.

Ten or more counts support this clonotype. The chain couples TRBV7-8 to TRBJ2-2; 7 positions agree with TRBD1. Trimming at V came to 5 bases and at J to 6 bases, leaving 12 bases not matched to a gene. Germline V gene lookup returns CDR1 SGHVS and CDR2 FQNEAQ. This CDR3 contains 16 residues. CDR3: CASSDPSRGSAGELFF. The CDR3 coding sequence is TGTGCCAGCAGCGACCCGTCCAGGGGGTCGGCCGGGGAGCTGTTTTTT.

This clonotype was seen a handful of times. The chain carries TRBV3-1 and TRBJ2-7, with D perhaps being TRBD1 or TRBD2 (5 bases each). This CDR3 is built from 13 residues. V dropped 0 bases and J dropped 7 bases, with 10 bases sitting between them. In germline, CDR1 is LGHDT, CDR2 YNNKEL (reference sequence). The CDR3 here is CASSQDPWGEQYF. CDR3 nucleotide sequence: TGTGCCAGCAGCCAAGATCCTTGGGGGGAGCAGTACTTC.

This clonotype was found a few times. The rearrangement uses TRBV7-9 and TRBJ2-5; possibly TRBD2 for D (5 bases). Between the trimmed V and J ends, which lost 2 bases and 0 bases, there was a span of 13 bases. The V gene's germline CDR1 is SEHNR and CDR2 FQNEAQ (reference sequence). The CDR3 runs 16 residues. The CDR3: CASSLRVGANQETQYF. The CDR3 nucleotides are TGTGCCAGCAGCTTACGTGTGGGAGCGAACCAAGAGACCCAGTACTTC.

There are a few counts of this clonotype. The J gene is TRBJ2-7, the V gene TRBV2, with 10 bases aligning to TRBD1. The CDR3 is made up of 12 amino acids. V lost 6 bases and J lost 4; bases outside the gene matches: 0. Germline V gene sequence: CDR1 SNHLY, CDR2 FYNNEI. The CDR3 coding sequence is TGTGCCAGCAGGGGACAGGGGTACGAGCAGTACTTC. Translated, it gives CASRGQGYEQYF. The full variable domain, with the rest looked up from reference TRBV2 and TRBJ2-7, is EPEVTQTPSHQVTQMGQEVILRCVPISNHLYFYWYRQILGQKVEFLVSFYNNEISEKSEIFDDQFSVERPDGSNFTLKIRSTKLEDSAMYFCASRGQGYEQYFGPGTRLTVT.

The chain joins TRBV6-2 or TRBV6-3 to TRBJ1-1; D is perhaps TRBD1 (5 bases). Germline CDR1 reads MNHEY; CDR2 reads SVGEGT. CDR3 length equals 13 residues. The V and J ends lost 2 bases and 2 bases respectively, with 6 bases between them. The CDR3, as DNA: TGTGCCAGCAGTTACGGGGACAACACTGAAGCTTTCTTT. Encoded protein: CASSYGDNTEAFF.

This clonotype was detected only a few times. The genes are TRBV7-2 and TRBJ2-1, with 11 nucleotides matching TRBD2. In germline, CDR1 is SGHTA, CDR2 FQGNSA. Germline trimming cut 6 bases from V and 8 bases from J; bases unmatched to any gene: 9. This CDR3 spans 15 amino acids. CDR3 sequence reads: CASRASGGPYDEQFF. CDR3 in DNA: TGTGCCAGCAGGGCTAGCGGGGGGCCATATGATGAGCAGTTCTTC.

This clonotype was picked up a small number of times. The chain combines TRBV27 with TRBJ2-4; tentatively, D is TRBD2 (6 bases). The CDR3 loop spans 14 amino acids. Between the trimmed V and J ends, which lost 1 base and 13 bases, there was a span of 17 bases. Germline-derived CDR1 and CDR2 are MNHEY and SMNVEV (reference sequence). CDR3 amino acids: CASSLFPGGVLQYF. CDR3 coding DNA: TGTGCCAGCAGTTTATTCCCAGGAGGGGTGTTACAGTACTTC.

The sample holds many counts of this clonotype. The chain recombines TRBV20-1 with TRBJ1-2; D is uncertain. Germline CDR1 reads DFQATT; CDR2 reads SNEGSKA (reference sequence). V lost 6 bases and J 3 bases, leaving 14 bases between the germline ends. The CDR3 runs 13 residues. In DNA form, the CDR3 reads TGCAGTGCCCGGCGGGAGGACGACTATGGCTACACCTTC. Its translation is CSARREDDYGYTF.

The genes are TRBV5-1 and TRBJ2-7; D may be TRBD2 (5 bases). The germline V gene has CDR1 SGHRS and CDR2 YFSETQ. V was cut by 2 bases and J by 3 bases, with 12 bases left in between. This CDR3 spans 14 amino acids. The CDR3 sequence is CASSFGLDFYEQYF. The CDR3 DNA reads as TGCGCCAGCAGCTTCGGCCTGGACTTCTACGAGCAGTACTTC.

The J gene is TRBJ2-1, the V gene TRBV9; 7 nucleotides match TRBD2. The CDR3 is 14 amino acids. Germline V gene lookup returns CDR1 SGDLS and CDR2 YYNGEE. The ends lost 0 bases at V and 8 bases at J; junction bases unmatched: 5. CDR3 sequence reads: CASSVGPSGDEQFF. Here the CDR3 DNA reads TGTGCCAGCAGCGTAGGTCCTAGCGGTGATGAGCAGTTCTTC.

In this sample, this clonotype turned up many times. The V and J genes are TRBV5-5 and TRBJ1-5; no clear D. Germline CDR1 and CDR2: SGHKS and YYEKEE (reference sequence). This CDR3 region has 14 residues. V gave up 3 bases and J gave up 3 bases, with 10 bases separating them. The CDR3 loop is CASSSSAINQPQHF. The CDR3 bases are TGTGCCAGCAGCTCCAGTGCCATCAATCAGCCCCAGCATTTT.

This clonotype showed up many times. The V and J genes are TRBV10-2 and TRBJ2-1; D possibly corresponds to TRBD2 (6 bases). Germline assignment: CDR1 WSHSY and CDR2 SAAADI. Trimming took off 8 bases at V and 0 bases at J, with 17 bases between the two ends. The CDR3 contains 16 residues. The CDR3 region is CASWEVAELSYNEQFF. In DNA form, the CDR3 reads TGCGCCAGCTGGGAGGTAGCGGAACTCTCCTACAATGAGCAGTTCTTC.

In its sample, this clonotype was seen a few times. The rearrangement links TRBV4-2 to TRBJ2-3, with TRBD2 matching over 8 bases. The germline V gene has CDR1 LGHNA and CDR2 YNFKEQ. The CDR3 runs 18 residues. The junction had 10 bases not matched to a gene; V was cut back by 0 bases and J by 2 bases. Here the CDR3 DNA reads TGTGCCAGCAGCCAAGATATTGCGACTAGCGACCCCACAGATACGCAGTATTTT. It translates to CASSQDIATSDPTDTQYF.

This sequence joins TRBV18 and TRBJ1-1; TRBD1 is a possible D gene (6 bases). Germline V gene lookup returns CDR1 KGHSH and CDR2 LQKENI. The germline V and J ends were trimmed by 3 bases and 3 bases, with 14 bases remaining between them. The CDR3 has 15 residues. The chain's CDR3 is CASSPVRTADTEAFF. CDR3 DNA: TGTGCCAGCTCACCCGTAAGGACAGCAGACACTGAAGCTTTCTTT.

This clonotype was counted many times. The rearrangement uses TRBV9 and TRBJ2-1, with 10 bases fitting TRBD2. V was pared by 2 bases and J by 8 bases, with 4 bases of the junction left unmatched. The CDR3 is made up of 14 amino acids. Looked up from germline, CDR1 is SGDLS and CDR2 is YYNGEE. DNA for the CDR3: TGTGCCAGCAGCGTGAGACTAGCGGGTTATGAGCAGTTCTTC. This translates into CASSVRLAGYEQFF.

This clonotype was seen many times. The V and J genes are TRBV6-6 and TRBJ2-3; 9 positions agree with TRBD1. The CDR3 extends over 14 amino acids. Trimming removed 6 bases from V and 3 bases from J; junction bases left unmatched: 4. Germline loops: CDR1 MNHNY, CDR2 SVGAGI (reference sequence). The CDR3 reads CASSRQGETDTQYF. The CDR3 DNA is TGTGCCAGCAGCAGACAGGGGGAGACAGATACGCAGTATTTT.

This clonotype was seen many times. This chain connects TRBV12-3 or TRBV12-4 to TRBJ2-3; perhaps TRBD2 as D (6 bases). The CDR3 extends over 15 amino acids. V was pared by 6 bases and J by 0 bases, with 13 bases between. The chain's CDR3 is CASRVGGPSTDTQYF. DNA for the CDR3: TGTGCCAGCAGGGTCGGAGGGCCAAGCACAGATACGCAGTATTTT.

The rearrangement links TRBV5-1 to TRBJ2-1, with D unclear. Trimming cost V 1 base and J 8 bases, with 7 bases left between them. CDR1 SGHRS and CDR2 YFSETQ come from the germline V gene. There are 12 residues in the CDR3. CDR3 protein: CASSLLSHEQFF. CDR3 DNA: TGCGCCAGCAGCTTGTTGAGTCATGAGCAGTTCTTC.